The sequence of this T cell receptor beta chain was determined in a study of blood T cells in healthy people across ages. Across the whole study: Per two T cells, template switching captured roughly one barcoded beta molecule.

Study results and limitations: Both naive CD4+ cell counts and diversity were greater in long-lived donors than in aged donors. Unsorted PBMCs prevented conclusive naive versus antigen-experienced comparison.

The CDR3 totals 13 residues. Germline CDR1 reads MNHEY; CDR2 reads SVGEGT. It was with a sample-barcoded 5' primer and a J-beta primer mix that a second PCR of roughly 6 to 12 cycles was run. TCRdb re-derived calls from the 5' RACE reads in MiXCR, one entry per CDR3 protein. Among some 690,000 distinct CDR3 sequences listed, 22% were seen once. With regard to this clonotype: Antigen unknown.

Sequencing used blood. The chain recombines TRBV6-2 or TRBV6-3 with TRBJ2-7, with D unresolved. Judging by the DNA end, TRBJ2-1 fits better; the J call may be wrong. This TCR was recovered from a man between 65 and 85 years old in good health. CDR3: CASSGVRVSEQFF. The CDR3 nucleotides are TGTGCCAGCAGTGGAGTTCGAGTAAGTGAGCAGTTCTTC.